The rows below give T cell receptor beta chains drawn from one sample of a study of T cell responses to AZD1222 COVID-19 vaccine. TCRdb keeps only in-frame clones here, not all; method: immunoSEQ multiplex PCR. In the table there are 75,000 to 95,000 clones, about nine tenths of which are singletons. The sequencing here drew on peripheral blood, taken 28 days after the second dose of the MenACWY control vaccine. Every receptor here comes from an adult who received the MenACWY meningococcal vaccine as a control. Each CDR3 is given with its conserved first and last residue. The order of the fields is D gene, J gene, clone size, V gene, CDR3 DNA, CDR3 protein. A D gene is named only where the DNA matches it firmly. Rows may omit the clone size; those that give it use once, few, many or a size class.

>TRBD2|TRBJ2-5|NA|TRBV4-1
TGCGCCAGCAGCCAAGATCTGGGACTAGGGGAGACCCAGTACTTC
CASSQDLGLGETQYF
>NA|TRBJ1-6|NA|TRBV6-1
TGTGCCAGCAGTGAATTTGCAGCGAATTCACCCCTCCACTTT
CASSEFAANSPLHF
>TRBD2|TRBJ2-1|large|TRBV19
TGTGCCAGTAGTATAGGCTCAAGCGGGGGGAATGAGCAGTTCTTC
CASSIGSSGGNEQFF
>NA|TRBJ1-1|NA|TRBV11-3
TGTGCCAGCAGTTTTAGCGGAACTGAAGCTTTCTTT
CASSFSGTEAFF
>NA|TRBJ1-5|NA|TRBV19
TGTGCCAGTCGGTCGGGGATAATGGGCAATCAGCCCCAGCATTTT
CASRSGIMGNQPQHF
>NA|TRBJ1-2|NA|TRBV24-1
TGTGCCACCAGTGATCCTGACAGCTATGGCTACACCTTC
CATSDPDSYGYTF
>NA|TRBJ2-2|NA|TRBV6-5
TGTGCCAGCAGTTACTCGTATCCCTCCGGGGAGCTGTTTTTT
CASSYSYPSGELFF
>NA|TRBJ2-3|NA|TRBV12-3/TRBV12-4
TGTGCCAGCAGTTTAACTCGCACAGATACGCAGTATTTT
CASSLTRTDTQYF
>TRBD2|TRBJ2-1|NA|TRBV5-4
TGTGCCAGCAGCTTCGGCGGGGGGTCCCTTCCAATCGAGCAGTTCTTC
CASSFGGGSLPIEQFF
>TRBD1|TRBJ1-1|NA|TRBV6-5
TGTGCCAGCAGGTCAGGACAGGGGATTCCTGAAGCTTTCTTT
CASRSGQGIPEAFF
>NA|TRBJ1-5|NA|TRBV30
TGTGCCTGGAGTGCGGGGGGGGCAAGCAATCAGCCCCAGCATTTT
CAWSAGGASNQPQHF
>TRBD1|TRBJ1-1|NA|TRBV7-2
TGTGCCAGCAGCTTAGCGCTGGCAGGGGGCTTATCTGAAGCTTTCTTT
CASSLALAGGLSEAFF
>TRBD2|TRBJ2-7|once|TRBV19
TGTGCCAGTAGGCGCTCCGGGGGGGCAAACGAGCAGTACTTC
CASRRSGGANEQYF
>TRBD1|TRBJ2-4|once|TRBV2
TGTGCCAGCGGACAGGGCCAAAACATTCAGTACTTC
CASGQGQNIQYF
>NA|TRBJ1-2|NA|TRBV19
TGTGCCAGTAATAAAGCGGATTATGGCTACACCTTC
CASNKADYGYTF
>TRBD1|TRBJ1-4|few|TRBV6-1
TGTGCCAGCAGTGAAGCTTGGGCAGGGGGGGAAAAACTGTTTTTT
CASSEAWAGGEKLFF
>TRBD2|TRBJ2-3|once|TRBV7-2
TGTGCCAGCAGCTTAAGGACTAGCAAAGGGGCAGATACGCAGTATTTT
CASSLRTSKGADTQYF
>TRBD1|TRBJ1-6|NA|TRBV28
TGTGCCAGCAGTCCGCCGACAGGGGGTAGCTCACCCCTCCACTTT
CASSPPTGGSSPLHF
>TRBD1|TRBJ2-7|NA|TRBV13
TGTGCCAGCAGCTTTGACAGGGGGAGCTACGAGCAGTACTTC
CASSFDRGSYEQYF
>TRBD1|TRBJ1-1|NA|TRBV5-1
TGCGCCAGCAGCCATTCGACAGGGGAGGCTGAAGCTTTCTTT
CASSHSTGEAEAFF
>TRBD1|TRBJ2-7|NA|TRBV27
TGTGCCAGCAGTCCCAGGACAGGTTGGTCCTACGAGCAGTACTTC
CASSPRTGWSYEQYF
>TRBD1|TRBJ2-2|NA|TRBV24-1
TGTGCCACCAGTGAGGGTGGACAGGGGGCTTCCGGGGAGCTGTTTTTT
CATSEGGQGASGELFF
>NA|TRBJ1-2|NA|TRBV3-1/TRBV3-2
TGTGCCAGCAGCCAAGTGGGGGGCGCGGGCTATGGCTACACCTTC
CASSQVGGAGYGYTF
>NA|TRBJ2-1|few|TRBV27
TGTGCCAGCAGTATCGTGTCCTCCTACAATGAGCAGTTCTTC
CASSIVSSYNEQFF
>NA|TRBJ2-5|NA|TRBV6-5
TGTGCCAGCAGTTCTAGCCGGGGACAAGAGACCCAGTACTTC
CASSSSRGQETQYF
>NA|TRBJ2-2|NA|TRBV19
TGTGCCAGTAGCAGCGGCCGAGCCACCGGGGAGCTGTTTTTT
CASSSGRATGELFF
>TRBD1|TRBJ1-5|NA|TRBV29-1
TGCAGCGTTACTGACAGGGGAAACCAGCCCCAGCATTTT
CSVTDRGNQPQHF
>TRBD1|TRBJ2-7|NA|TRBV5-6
TGTGCCAGCAGCTTCCGACAGGGTGCCCACGAGCAGTACTTC
CASSFRQGAHEQYF
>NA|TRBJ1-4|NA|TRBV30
TGTGCCTGGAGTCTGGGACTGAGGGAAAAACTGTTTTTT
CAWSLGLREKLFF
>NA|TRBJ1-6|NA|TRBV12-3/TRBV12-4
TGTGCCAGCAGCTCGGGATCACCCCTCCACTTT
CASSSGSPLHF
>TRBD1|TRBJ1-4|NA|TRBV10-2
TGCGCCAGCAAGGGACAGGGGAGTGAAAAACTGTTTTTT
CASKGQGSEKLFF
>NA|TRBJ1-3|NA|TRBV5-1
TGCGCCAGCAGCTTGGCCTGGGGCGGCGGTAACGGAAACACCATATATTTT
CASSLAWGGGNGNTIYF
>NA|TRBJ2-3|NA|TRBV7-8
TGTGCCAGCAGCTTATGGCGGGGGCCAACAGATACGCAGTATTTT
CASSLWRGPTDTQYF
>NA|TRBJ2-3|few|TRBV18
TGTGCCAGCTCAGACAGTCAGACAGATACGCAGTATTTT
CASSDSQTDTQYF
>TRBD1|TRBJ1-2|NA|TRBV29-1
TGCAGCGTTCACGGAGGGGGCGTAGGGTATGGCTACACCTTC
CSVHGGGVGYGYTF
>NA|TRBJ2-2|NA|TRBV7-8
TGTGCCAGCAGCCCCCGGACTGTGAACACCGGGGAGCTGTTTTTT
CASSPRTVNTGELFF
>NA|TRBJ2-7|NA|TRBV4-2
TGTGCCAGCAGCCAAGATAGGGATGGAGGCACCGCCTACGAGCAGTACTTC
CASSQDRDGGTAYEQYF
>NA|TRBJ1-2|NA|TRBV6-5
TGTGCCAGCAGTTACTCCCAAGGGCAGGGTGGCTACACCTTC
CASSYSQGQGGYTF
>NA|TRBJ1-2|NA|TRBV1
TGCACCAGCAGCCAAGGGGGGGCAGGACAAACTTTCTATGGCTACACCTTC
CTSSQGGAGQTFYGYTF
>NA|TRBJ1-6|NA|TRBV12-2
TGTGCAAGTCGGGGACGGGGCGAAGTAGTAGGTTCACCCCTCCACTTT
CASRGRGEVVGSPLHF
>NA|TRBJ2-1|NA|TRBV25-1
TGTGCCAGCAGCGAAAACAGGGATTTCGTGAATGAGCAGTTCTTC
CASSENRDFVNEQFF
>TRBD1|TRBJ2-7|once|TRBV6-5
TGTGCCAGCAGTTTTCTAGACAGGGAGTACTTC
CASSFLDREYF
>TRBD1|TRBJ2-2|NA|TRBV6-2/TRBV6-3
TGTGCCAGCAGCCACAAACCGGGACAGGGATACGGGGAGCTGTTTTTT
CASSHKPGQGYGELFF
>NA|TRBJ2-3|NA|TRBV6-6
TGTGCCAGCACCTCGACCCGTCAGGGGAACACAGATACGCAGTATTTT
CASTSTRQGNTDTQYF
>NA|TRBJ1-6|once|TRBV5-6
TGTGCCAGCAGCTTGGTACGGTCAAATTCACCCCTCCACTTT
CASSLVRSNSPLHF
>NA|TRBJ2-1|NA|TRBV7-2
TGTGCCAGCAGCGAAAGACGGAGTGCCCCTCACAATGAGCAGTTCTTC
CASSERRSAPHNEQFF
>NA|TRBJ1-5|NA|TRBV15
TGTGCCACCAGCGGAAGGGACGTTAATCAGCCCCAGCATTTT
CATSGRDVNQPQHF